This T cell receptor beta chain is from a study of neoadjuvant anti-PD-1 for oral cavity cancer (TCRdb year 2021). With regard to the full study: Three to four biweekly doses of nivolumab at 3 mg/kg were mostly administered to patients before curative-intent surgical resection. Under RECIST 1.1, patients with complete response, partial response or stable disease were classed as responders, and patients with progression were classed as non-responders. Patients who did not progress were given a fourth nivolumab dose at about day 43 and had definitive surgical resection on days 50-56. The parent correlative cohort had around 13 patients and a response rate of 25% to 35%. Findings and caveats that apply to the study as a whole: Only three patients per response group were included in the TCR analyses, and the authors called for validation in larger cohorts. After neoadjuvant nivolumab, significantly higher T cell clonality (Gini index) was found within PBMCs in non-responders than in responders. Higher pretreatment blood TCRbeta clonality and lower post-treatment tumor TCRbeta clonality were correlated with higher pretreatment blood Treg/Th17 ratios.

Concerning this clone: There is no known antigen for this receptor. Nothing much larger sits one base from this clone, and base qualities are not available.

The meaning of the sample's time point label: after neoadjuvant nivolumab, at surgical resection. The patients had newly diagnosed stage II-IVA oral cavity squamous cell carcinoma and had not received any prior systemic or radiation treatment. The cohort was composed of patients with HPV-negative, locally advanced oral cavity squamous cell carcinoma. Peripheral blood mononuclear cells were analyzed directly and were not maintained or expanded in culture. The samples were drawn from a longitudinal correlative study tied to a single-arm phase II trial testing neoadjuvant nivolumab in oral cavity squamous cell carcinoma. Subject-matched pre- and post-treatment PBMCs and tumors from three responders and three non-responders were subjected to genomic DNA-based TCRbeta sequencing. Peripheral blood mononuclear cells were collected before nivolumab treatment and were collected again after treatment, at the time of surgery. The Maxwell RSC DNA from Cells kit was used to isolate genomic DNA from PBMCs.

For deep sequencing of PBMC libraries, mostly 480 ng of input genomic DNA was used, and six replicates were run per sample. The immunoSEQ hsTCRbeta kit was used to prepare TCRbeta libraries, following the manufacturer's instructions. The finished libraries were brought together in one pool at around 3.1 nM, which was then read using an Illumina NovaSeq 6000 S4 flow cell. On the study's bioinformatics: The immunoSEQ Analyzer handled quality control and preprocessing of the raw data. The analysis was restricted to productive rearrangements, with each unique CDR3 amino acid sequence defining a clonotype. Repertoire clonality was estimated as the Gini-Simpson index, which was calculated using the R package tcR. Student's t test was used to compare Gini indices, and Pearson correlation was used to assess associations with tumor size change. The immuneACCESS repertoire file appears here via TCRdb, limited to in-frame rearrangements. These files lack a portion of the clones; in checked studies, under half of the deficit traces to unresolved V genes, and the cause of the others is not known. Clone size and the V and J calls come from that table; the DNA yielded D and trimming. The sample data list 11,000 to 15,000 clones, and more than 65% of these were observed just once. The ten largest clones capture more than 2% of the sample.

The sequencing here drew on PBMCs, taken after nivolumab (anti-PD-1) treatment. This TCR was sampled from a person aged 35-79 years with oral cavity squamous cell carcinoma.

Read as DNA, the sequence is TGTGCCTGGACCCTCTACCGACAGTACTATGGCTACACCTTC. Its amino acids are CAWTLYRQYYGYTF. The sequence is built from TRBV30 and TRBJ1-2; tentative D gene TRBD1, with 5 bases matching. V was cut back by 4 bases and J by 3 bases, leaving a gap of 15 bases between them. The CDR3, from cysteine to phenylalanine, totals 14 residues. The kept DNA is CDR3 alone, 42 bases in frame from the first base. The germline V gene (reference sequence) supplies CDR1 GTSNPN and CDR2 SVGIG.